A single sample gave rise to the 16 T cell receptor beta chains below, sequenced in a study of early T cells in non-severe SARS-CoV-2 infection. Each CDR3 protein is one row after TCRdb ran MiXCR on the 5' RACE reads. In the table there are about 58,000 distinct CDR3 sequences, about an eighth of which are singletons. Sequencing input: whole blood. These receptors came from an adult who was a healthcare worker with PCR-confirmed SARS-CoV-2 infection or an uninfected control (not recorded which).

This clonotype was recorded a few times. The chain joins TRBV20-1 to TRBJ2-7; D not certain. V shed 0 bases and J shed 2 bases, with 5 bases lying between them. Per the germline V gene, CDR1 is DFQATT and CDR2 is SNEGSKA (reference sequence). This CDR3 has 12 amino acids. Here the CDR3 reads CSAREGTYEQYF. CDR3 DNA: TGCAGTGCTAGAGAAGGCACCTACGAGCAGTACTTC.

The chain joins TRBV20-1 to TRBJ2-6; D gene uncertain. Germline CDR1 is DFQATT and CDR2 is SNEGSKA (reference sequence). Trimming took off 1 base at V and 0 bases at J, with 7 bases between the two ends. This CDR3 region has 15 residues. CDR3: CSARAYGSGANVLTF. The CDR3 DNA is TGCAGTGCTAGAGCGTACGGCTCTGGGGCCAACGTCCTGACTTTC.

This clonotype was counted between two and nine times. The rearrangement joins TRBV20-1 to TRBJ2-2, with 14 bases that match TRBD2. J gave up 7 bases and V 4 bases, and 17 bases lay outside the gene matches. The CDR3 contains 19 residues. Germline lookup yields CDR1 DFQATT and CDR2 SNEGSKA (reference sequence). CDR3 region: CSATLPSTSGRARNGELFF. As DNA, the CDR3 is TGCAGTGCTACGCTACCTTCGACTAGCGGGAGGGCCCGAAACGGGGAGCTGTTTTTT.

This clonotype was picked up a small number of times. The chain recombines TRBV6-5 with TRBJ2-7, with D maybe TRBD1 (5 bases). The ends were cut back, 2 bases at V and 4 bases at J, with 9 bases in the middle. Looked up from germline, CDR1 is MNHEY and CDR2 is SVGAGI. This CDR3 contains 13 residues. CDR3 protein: CASSYTQGYEQYF. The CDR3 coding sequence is TGTGCCAGCAGTTACACCCAGGGATACGAGCAGTACTTC.

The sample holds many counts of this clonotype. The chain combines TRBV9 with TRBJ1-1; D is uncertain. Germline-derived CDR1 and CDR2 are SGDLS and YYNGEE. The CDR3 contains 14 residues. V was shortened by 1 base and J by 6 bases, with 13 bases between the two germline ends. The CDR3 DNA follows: TGTGCCAGCAGCGTAACGGACCTTGCGGCTGAAGCTTTCTTT. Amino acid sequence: CASSVTDLAAEAFF.

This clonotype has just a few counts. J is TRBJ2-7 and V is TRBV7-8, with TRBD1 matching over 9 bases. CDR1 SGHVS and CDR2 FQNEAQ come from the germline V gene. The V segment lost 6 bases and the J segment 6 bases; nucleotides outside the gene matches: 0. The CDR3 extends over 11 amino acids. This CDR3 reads CASRTGGEQYF. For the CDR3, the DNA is TGTGCCAGCAGGACAGGGGGCGAGCAGTACTTC.

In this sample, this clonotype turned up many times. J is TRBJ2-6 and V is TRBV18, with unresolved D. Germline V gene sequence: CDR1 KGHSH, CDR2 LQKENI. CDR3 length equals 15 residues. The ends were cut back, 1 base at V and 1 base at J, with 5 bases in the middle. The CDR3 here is CASSPQISGANVLTF. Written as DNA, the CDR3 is TGTGCCAGCTCACCACAGATTTCTGGGGCCAACGTCCTGACTTTC. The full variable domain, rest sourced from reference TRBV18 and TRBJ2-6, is NAGVMQNPRHLVRRRGQEARLRCSPMKGHSHVYWYRQLPEEGLKFMVYLQKENIIDESGMPKERFSAEFPKEGPSILRIQQVVRGDSAAYFCASSPQISGANVLTFGAGSRLTVL.

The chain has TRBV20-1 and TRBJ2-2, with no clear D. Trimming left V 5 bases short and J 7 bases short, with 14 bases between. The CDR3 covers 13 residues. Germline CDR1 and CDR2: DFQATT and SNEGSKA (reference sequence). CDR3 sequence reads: CSAPDSSDGELFF. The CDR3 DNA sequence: TGCAGTGCTCCAGACTCTTCCGACGGGGAGCTGTTTTTT.

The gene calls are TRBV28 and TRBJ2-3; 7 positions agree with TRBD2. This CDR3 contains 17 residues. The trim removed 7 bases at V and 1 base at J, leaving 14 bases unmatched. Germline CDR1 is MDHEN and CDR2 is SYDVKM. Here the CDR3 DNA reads TGTGCCAGCATCCCCCTATGGGGTGGGAGGGGCACAGATACGCAGTATTTT. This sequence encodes CASIPLWGGRGTDTQYF. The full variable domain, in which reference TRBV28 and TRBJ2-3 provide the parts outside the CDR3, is DVKVTQSSRYLVKRTGEKVFLECVQDMDHENMFWYRQDPGLGLRLIYFSYDVKMKEKGDIPEGYSVSREKKERFSLILESASTNQTSMYLCASIPLWGGRGTDTQYFGPGTRLTVL.

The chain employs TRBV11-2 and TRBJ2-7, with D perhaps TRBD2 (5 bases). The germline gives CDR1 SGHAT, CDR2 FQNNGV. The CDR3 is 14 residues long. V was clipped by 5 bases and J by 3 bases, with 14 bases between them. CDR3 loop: CASSPAGIYYEQYF. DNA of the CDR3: TGTGCCAGCAGCCCGGCCGGGATTTACTACGAGCAGTACTTC.

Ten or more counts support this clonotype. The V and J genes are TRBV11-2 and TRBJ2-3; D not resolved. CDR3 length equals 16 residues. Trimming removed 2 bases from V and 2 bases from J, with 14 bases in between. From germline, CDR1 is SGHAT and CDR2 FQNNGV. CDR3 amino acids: CASSLFPSGYTDTQYF. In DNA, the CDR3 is TGTGCCAGCAGCTTATTCCCCTCCGGTTACACAGATACGCAGTATTTT.

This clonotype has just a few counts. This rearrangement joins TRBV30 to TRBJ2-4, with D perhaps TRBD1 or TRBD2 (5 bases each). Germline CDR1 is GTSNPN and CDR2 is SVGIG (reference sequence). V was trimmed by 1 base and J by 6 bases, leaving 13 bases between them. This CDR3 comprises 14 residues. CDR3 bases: TGTGCCTGGAGTGGAACCGGGACGACAAACATTCAGTACTTC. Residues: CAWSGTGTTNIQYF.

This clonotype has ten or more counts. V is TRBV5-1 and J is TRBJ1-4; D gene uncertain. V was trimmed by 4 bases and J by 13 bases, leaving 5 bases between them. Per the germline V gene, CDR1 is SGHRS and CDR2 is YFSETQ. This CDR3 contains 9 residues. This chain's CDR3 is CASSPALFF. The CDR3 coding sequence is TGCGCCAGCAGCCCGGCACTGTTTTTT. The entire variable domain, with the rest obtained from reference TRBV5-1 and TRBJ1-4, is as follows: KAGVTQTPRYLIKTRGQQVTLSCSPISGHRSVSWYQQTPGQGLQFLFEYFSETQRNKGNFPGRFSGRQFSNSRSEMNVSTLELGDSALYLCASSPALFFGSGTQLSVL.

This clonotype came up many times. The CDR3 nucleotides read TGCAGTGTTAGGGAGGGCTTTCTACCCGAGCAGTACTTC. Its translation: CSVREGFLPEQYF. The chain employs TRBV20-1 and TRBJ2-7, with TRBD2 identical over 7 bases. Germline V gives CDR1 DFQATT, CDR2 SNEGSKA (reference sequence). This CDR3 is built from 13 residues. J was trimmed by 6 bases and V by 7 bases; bases with no gene match: 12.

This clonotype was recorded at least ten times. CDR3 region: CASLGYDGYTF. CDR3 coding DNA: TGTGCCTCCCTAGGGTACGATGGCTACACCTTC. V gene TRBV28 combines with J gene TRBJ1-2, with D hard to call. The CDR3 spans 11 residues. V was trimmed by 11 bases and J by 6 bases, leaving 13 bases between them. Germline V gene lookup returns CDR1 MDHEN and CDR2 SYDVKM.

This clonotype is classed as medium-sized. CDR3 coding DNA: TGTGCCAGCAGGACTAGCGGGAACACAGATACGCAGTATTTT. Translated: CASRTSGNTDTQYF. V is TRBV6-1 and J is TRBJ2-3; TRBD2 matches at 11 bases. The CDR3 extends over 14 amino acids. With V trimmed by 6 bases and J by 2 bases, 1 base remained unmatched. CDR1 MNHNS and CDR2 SASEGT come from the germline V gene.